This passage covers 23 T cell receptor beta chains from one sample sequenced in a study of technical replicates of blood from several donors. The data were produced by immunoSEQ multiplex PCR, yet TCRdb's version contains in-frame clones alone and is incomplete. The repertoire has roughly 90,000 clones, 90% to 97% of them found once; the top ten carry 0.35% to 0.45%. Sequenced: T cells isolated from PBMCs. These receptors all stem from a human donor in good health.

The CDR3 DNA reads TGTGCCAGCAGGGACAGGGATCAGCCCCAGCATTTT. Protein: CASRDRDQPQHF. V gene TRBV2 combines with J gene TRBJ1-5, with 8 nucleotides matching TRBD1. The CDR3 spans 12 residues. Germline V gene sequence: CDR1 SNHLY, CDR2 FYNNEI. Trimming cost V 6 bases and J 5 bases; bases outside gene matches: 0.

V usage is TRBV27 and J usage is TRBJ2-3; a possible D gene is TRBD2 (5 bases). Trimming pared 3 bases from V and 6 bases from J, leaving 7 bases between. CDR3 length: 12 residues. Germline CDR1 reads MNHEY; CDR2 reads SMNVEV (reference sequence). The CDR3 reads CASSFRGDTQYF. CDR3 sequence (DNA): TGTGCCAGCAGTTTTCGGGGTGATACGCAGTATTTT.

This chain uses TRBV5-1 with TRBJ1-1; D is undetermined. The germline V and J ends were trimmed by 2 bases and 8 bases, with 7 bases remaining between them. Looked up from germline, CDR1 is SGHRS and CDR2 is YFSETQ. The CDR3 is made up of 11 amino acids. The chain's CDR3 is CASSFEQEAFF. The DNA of the CDR3 is TGCGCCAGCAGCTTTGAACAGGAAGCTTTCTTT.

V and J are TRBV2 and TRBJ2-3; a weak D match, TRBD2 (6 bases). V lost 7 bases and J 0 bases, leaving 17 bases between the germline ends. Germline lookup yields CDR1 SNHLY and CDR2 FYNNEI. The CDR3 consists of 16 residues. The CDR3 DNA is TGTGCCAGCATTAGCGGCTTCCCCCCTAGCACAGATACGCAGTATTTT. As protein: CASISGFPPSTDTQYF.

The CDR3 region is CASSLFEGAYEQYF. As DNA, the CDR3 is TGTGCCAGCAGCTTATTCGAAGGAGCCTACGAGCAGTACTTC. V usage is TRBV7-9 and J usage is TRBJ2-7; D gene ambiguous. The germline CDR1 and CDR2 sequences are SEHNR and FQNEAQ (reference sequence). V was clipped by 2 bases and J by 2 bases, with 10 bases between them. The CDR3 is 14 amino acids.

The J gene is TRBJ1-5, the V gene TRBV4-1; D gene uncertain. The CDR3 loop spans 16 amino acids. The ends were cut back, 4 bases at V and 1 base at J, with 14 bases in the middle. The germline gives CDR1 MGHRA, CDR2 YSYEKL. The DNA of the CDR3 is TGCGCCAGCAGCCCTATGAGAGGAGTGAGCAATCAGCCCCAGCATTTT. It is translated as CASSPMRGVSNQPQHF.

The gene calls are TRBV28 and TRBJ1-2; 9 nucleotides line up with TRBD1. This CDR3 is built from 17 residues. Trimming removed 4 bases from V and 0 bases from J; junction bases left unmatched: 9. Per the germline V gene, CDR1 is MDHEN and CDR2 is SYDVKM. CDR3 residues: CASSSRDRVPSNYGYTF. The CDR3 nucleotides read TGTGCCAGCAGTTCCCGGGACAGGGTTCCTTCTAACTATGGCTACACCTTC.

This clone was found once. CDR3 residues: CASSRLLADTQYF. In nucleotides, the CDR3 is TGTGCCAGCAGCCGGTTACTAGCAGATACGCAGTATTTT. V usage is TRBV7-7 and J usage is TRBJ2-3, with TRBD2 as a possible D gene (5 bases). From germline, CDR1 is SSHAT and CDR2 FNYEAQ (reference sequence). V dropped 5 bases and J dropped 4 bases, with 10 bases sitting between them. The CDR3 sequence is 13 residues long.

The rearrangement links TRBV6-5 to TRBJ1-5; 8 bases are a match to TRBD1. Germline values: CDR1 MNHEY, CDR2 SVGAGI. Unmatched junction bases numbered 11, after V lost 5 bases and J lost 11 bases. The CDR3 runs to 14 residues. As DNA, the CDR3 is TGTGCCAGCAGTACAGGGGGGGGGCCCTCGACCCAGCATTTT. Amino acid sequence: CASSTGGGPSTQHF.

The chain links TRBV6-6 to TRBJ2-1; 9 bases fit TRBD2. Germline values: CDR1 MNHNY, CDR2 SVGAGI (reference sequence). V was pared by 2 bases and J by 7 bases, with 9 bases of the junction left unmatched. The CDR3 covers 16 residues. The CDR3 DNA reads TGTGCCAGCAGTTACAACCGCGGGAGGGGGGGGAATGAGCAGTTCTTC. Protein sequence: CASSYNRGRGGNEQFF.

The count of this clone is one. The chain carries TRBV7-9 and TRBJ1-2; D not certain. V dropped 2 bases and J dropped 7 bases, with 5 bases sitting between them. This CDR3 region has 11 residues. Per the germline V gene, CDR1 is SEHNR and CDR2 is FQNEAQ (reference sequence). CDR3 protein: CASSLSGGYTF. CDR3 coding DNA: TGTGCCAGCAGCTTATCGGGTGGCTACACCTTC.

The chain couples TRBV27 to TRBJ2-4; the D gene is possibly TRBD2 (5 bases). Germline lookup yields CDR1 MNHEY and CDR2 SMNVEV (reference sequence). Trimming took off 2 bases at V and 6 bases at J, with 5 bases between the two ends. The CDR3 totals 12 residues. This chain's CDR3 is CASSLEGNIQYF. The CDR3 nucleotides read TGTGCCAGCAGTTTAGAGGGAAACATTCAGTACTTC.

In its sample, this clone was seen once. This chain links TRBV6-6 with TRBJ2-5; TRBD1 matches at 9 bases. Germline V lookup: CDR1 MNHNY, CDR2 SVGAGI (reference sequence). The trim removed 6 bases at V and 3 bases at J, leaving 5 bases unmatched. This CDR3 has 14 amino acids. The CDR3 protein is CASSRGQGEETQYF. CDR3 in DNA: TGTGCCAGCAGCCGGGGACAGGGAGAAGAGACCCAGTACTTC.

The chain links TRBV6-6 to TRBJ2-3; TRBD1 agrees at 10 bases. Germline loops: CDR1 MNHNY, CDR2 SVGAGI (reference sequence). This CDR3 is 14 amino acids long. The J segment lost 6 bases and the V segment lost 2 bases, leaving 2 bases of the junction unmatched. CDR3 sequence: CASSYGTGADTQYF. The CDR3 nucleotides are TGTGCCAGCAGTTACGGGACAGGGGCCGATACGCAGTATTTT.

This chain uses TRBV11-3 with TRBJ2-5; 9 positions agree with TRBD1. Germline CDR1 and CDR2: SGHNT and YENEEA. This CDR3 region has 14 residues. J lost 3 bases, V lost 2 bases, and 1 base had no gene match. CDR3 in amino acids: CASSLWDREETQYF. Here the CDR3 DNA reads TGTGCCAGCAGCTTATGGGACAGGGAAGAGACCCAGTACTTC.

The chain links TRBV5-6 to TRBJ1-5, with 7 bases matching TRBD1. V trimming: 2 bases; J trimming: 8 bases; junction bases outside the gene matches: 13. The CDR3 is 16 residues long. Germline V gives CDR1 SGHDT, CDR2 YYEEEE. Here the CDR3 reads CASSFKVNRGEEPQHF. For the CDR3, the DNA is TGTGCCAGCAGCTTTAAAGTAAACAGGGGTGAGGAGCCCCAGCATTTT.

V usage is TRBV19 and J usage is TRBJ1-2; the D gene is possibly TRBD1 (5 bases). The CDR3 totals 11 residues. Trimming shortened V by 4 bases and J by 7 bases, and 7 bases separated the two germline ends. The germline V gene encodes CDR1 LNHDA and CDR2 SQIVND (reference sequence). CDR3 in amino acids: CASSTGFGYTF. The CDR3 bases are TGTGCCAGTAGTACAGGGTTTGGCTACACCTTC.

This clone was found once. The V call is TRBV6-1, the J call TRBJ1-1; D call uncertain. Germline CDR1 reads MNHNS; CDR2 reads SASEGT. The CDR3 extends over 14 amino acids. V lost 6 bases and J 2 bases, leaving 13 bases between the germline ends. The CDR3 bases are TGTGCCAGCAGCGCTACAAGACTCAACACTGAAGCTTTCTTT. Protein: CASSATRLNTEAFF.

This chain links TRBV7-2 with TRBJ2-7; 14 positions agree with TRBD2. Germline V gene sequence: CDR1 SGHTA, CDR2 FQGNSA. V lost 5 bases and J lost 1; bases outside the gene matches: 13. CDR3 length: 19 residues. The CDR3 sequence: CASSHRLAGGRIDSYEQYF. The CDR3 DNA reads as TGTGCCAGCAGCCACCGACTAGCGGGAGGGAGAATAGATTCCTACGAGCAGTACTTC. Based on the CDR3 plus reference TRBV7-2 and TRBJ2-7, the full variable domain is GAGVSQSPSNKVTEKGKDVELRCDPISGHTALYWYRQSLGQGLEFLIYFQGNSAPDKSGLPSDRFSAERTGGSVSTLTIQRTQQEDSAVYLCASSHRLAGGRIDSYEQYFGPGTRLTVT.

The chain uses TRBV6-5 and TRBJ2-1, with TRBD2 matching over 7 bases. This CDR3 comprises 12 residues. Germline values: CDR1 MNHEY, CDR2 SVGAGI. V was pared by 4 bases and J by 8 bases, with 2 bases of the junction left unmatched. CDR3 sequence (DNA): TGTGCCAGCAGTTTGGGGGGGTATGAGCAGTTCTTC. It encodes CASSLGGYEQFF.

The chain has TRBV15 and TRBJ2-7; tentatively, D is TRBD1 (5 bases). Germline CDR1 reads LNHNV; CDR2 reads YYDKDF (reference sequence). V was shortened by 0 bases and J by 0 bases, with 9 bases between the two germline ends. The CDR3 runs 15 residues. The CDR3 region has the DNA TGTGCCACCAGCAGAGATCTCACAGGCTCCTACGAGCAGTACTTC. Translated: CATSRDLTGSYEQYF.

The rearrangement links TRBV11-2 to TRBJ1-2, with D maybe TRBD1 (6 bases). Trimming pared 2 bases from V and 4 bases from J, leaving 14 bases between. This CDR3 contains 15 residues. CDR1 is SGHAT and CDR2 is FQNNGV in the germline V gene. The CDR3 region is CASSLRGAETYGYTF. The CDR3 bases are TGTGCCAGCAGCTTACGGGGGGCGGAAACCTATGGCTACACCTTC.

CDR3 residues: CASSPGPGDNYGYTF. The CDR3, as DNA: TGTGCCAGCAGCCCCGGACCGGGAGACAACTATGGCTACACCTTC. The V gene is TRBV11-2, the J gene TRBJ1-2, with D hard to call. V lost 5 bases, J lost 2 bases, and 15 bases lay in between. Germline V lookup: CDR1 SGHAT, CDR2 FQNNGV. The CDR3 contains 15 residues. The variable domain in full, completed from reference TRBV11-2 and TRBJ1-2, reads EAGVAQSPRYKIIEKRQSVAFWCNPISGHATLYWYQQILGQGPKLLIQFQNNGVVDDSQLPKDRFSAERLKGVDSTLKIQPAKLEDSAVYLCASSPGPGDNYGYTFGSGTRLTVV.